The 22 T cell receptor beta chains given below trace back to one sample, sequenced in a study of OX40 agonist ivuxolimab in advanced cancers. Here immunoSEQ multiplex PCR was the method, and the copy in TCRdb shows in-frame clones only, minus some. The data hold 40,000 to 55,000 clones, with about 90% observed a single time. The sequences come from CD4+ or CD8+ T cells sorted from blood, collected in a trial of the OX40 agonist ivuxolimab. All receptors come from an adult with an advanced solid tumor such as melanoma, head and neck, liver or kidney cancer.

The rearrangement uses TRBV29-1 and TRBJ1-3; tentative D call: TRBD1 (5 bases). Deletions cut 2 bases from V and 4 bases from J, with 12 bases between. This CDR3 has 14 amino acids. Germline V lookup: CDR1 SQVTM, CDR2 ANQGSEA. The CDR3 bases are TGCAGCGTTGAACCGGGGGAGGGCGGAAACACCATATATTTT. Protein sequence: CSVEPGEGGNTIYF.

V usage is TRBV28 and J usage is TRBJ2-6; D is unresolved. The length of the CDR3 is 14 residues. V was pared by 8 bases and J by 0 bases, with 8 bases between. CDR1 MDHEN and CDR2 SYDVKM come from the germline V gene. The CDR3: CASQSASGANVLTF. For the CDR3, the DNA is TGTGCCAGCCAATCCGCCTCTGGGGCCAACGTCCTGACTTTC.

The CDR3 DNA is TGCGCCAGCAGAGCAGCGAACACCGGGGAGCTGTTTTTT. Translating gives CASRAANTGELFF. The rearrangement joins TRBV5-1 to TRBJ2-2; no reliable D call. V lost 5 bases and J lost 0, with 5 bases in between. The CDR3 is made up of 13 amino acids. Germline assignment: CDR1 SGHRS and CDR2 YFSETQ.

V is TRBV30 and J is TRBJ1-1; no definite D call. Germline V gives CDR1 GTSNPN, CDR2 SVGIG (reference sequence). This CDR3 contains 14 residues. The germline V and J ends were trimmed by 3 bases and 5 bases, with 16 bases remaining between them. The CDR3: CAWRSSGVLTEAFF. For the CDR3, the DNA is TGTGCCTGGAGGTCTTCTGGGGTTTTGACTGAAGCTTTCTTT.

This chain joins TRBV5-5 and TRBJ1-5; D perhaps matches TRBD1 (5 bases). This CDR3 spans 16 amino acids. V lost 1 base and J lost 0, with 11 bases in between. Germline CDR1 and CDR2: SGHKS and YYEKEE (reference sequence). The CDR3 here is CASSLWGFNSNQPQHF. The CDR3 bases are TGTGCCAGCAGCTTGTGGGGGTTTAATAGCAATCAGCCCCAGCATTTT. Filled out from reference TRBV5-5 and TRBJ1-5, the complete variable domain reads DAGVTQSPTHLIKTRGQQVTLRCSPISGHKSVSWYQQVLGQGPQFIFQYYEKEERGRGNFPDRFSARQFPNYSSELNVNALLLGDSALYLCASSLWGFNSNQPQHFGDGTRLSIL.

The chain couples TRBV6-6 to TRBJ1-1, with a weak D call TRBD1 (5 bases). CDR3 length: 15 residues. The germline V and J ends were trimmed by 4 bases and 1 base, with 13 bases remaining between them. Germline lookup yields CDR1 MNHNY and CDR2 SVGAGI (reference sequence). The CDR3 nucleotides are TGTGCCAGCAGTTCCCATCGTGGGGCGAACACTGAAGCTTTCTTT. Encoded protein: CASSSHRGANTEAFF.

This clone was recorded only once. CDR3 nucleotide sequence: TGTGCCAGTAGTATAGCCACAGGGTGGAACAATGAGCAGTTCTTC. As protein: CASSIATGWNNEQFF. This chain uses TRBV19 with TRBJ2-1; weak D call: TRBD1 (6 bases). Trimming removed 1 base at V and 5 bases at J, with 12 bases between. CDR1 is LNHDA and CDR2 is SQIVND in the germline V gene (reference sequence). The CDR3 has 15 amino acids. The complete variable domain, with remaining parts taken from reference TRBV19 and TRBJ2-1, reads DGGITQSPKYLFRKEGQNVTLSCEQNLNHDAMYWYRQDPGQGLRLIYYSQIVNDFQKGDIAEGYSVSREKKESFPLTVTSAQKNPTAFYLCASSIATGWNNEQFFGPGTRLTVL.

V is TRBV6-6 and J is TRBJ2-1; 9 bases map to TRBD2. The germline gives CDR1 MNHNY, CDR2 SVGAGI (reference sequence). With V trimmed by 0 bases and J by 6 bases, 6 bases remained unmatched. The CDR3 totals 16 residues. Here the CDR3 DNA reads TGTGCCAGCAGTTACTCGGTAGCGGGAGCAGTCAATGAGCAGTTCTTC. Protein product: CASSYSVAGAVNEQFF.

This clone showed up just once. The chain couples TRBV7-3 to TRBJ2-5; D is possibly TRBD2 (6 bases). V shed 0 bases and J shed 5 bases, with 13 bases lying between them. The CDR3 is 15 amino acids. Germline V gene sequence: CDR1 SGHTA, CDR2 FQGTGA. The CDR3 sequence: CASSLTGLSGETQYF. The CDR3 DNA sequence: TGTGCCAGCAGCTTAACGGGACTCTCTGGGGAGACCCAGTACTTC.

V usage is TRBV25-1 and J usage is TRBJ1-4; a possible D gene is TRBD1 (5 bases). CDR1 is MGHDK, CDR2 SYGVNS, per germline. V shed 2 bases and J shed 7 bases, with 14 bases lying between them. The CDR3 length is 15 residues. The CDR3 nucleotides are TGTGCCAGCAGTGAAGGGAGGACATTCAGTGAAAAACTGTTTTTT. This gives the protein CASSEGRTFSEKLFF.

The chain joins TRBV2 to TRBJ2-5; possible D gene TRBD2, 6 bases. V was trimmed by 7 bases and J by 1 base, leaving 13 bases between them. This CDR3 contains 14 residues. From germline, CDR1 is SNHLY and CDR2 FYNNEI. CDR3 protein: CASTDVLAQETQYF. CDR3 nucleotide sequence: TGTGCCAGCACCGATGTACTAGCCCAAGAGACCCAGTACTTC.

This rearrangement joins TRBV5-1 to TRBJ1-1; 7 bases are a match to TRBD1. This CDR3 is 14 amino acids long. The junction had 8 bases not matched to a gene; V was cut back by 8 bases and J by 1 base. Germline loops: CDR1 SGHRS, CDR2 YFSETQ. The CDR3 spells CASNPGTENTEAFF. The CDR3 nucleotides are TGCGCCAGTAACCCCGGGACAGAGAACACTGAAGCTTTCTTT.

This clone appeared once. The chain joins TRBV10-1 to TRBJ2-5; 7 nucleotides agree with TRBD2. Trimming cost V 3 bases and J 4 bases; bases outside gene matches: 11. The V gene's germline CDR1 is WNHNN and CDR2 SYGVQD (reference sequence). The CDR3 has 16 amino acids. CDR3 nucleotide sequence: TGCGCCAGCAGTGACCCTAGCGGCCTGGGTGGAGAGACCCAGTACTTC. Protein sequence: CASSDPSGLGGETQYF.

The CDR3 DNA is TGTGCCAGCACCGACAACGGGGAAAAACTGTTTTTT. Its protein product is CASTDNGEKLFF. The chain combines TRBV7-8 with TRBJ1-4; D not certain. V lost 7 bases and J lost 8, with 11 bases in between. This CDR3 is built from 12 residues. CDR1 and CDR2 (germline): SGHVS, FQNEAQ.

V gene TRBV6-6 combines with J gene TRBJ2-1, with TRBD2 identical over 7 bases. The CDR3 has 15 residues. Trimming took 5 bases from V and 13 from J; bases not matched to a gene: 17. Germline V gives CDR1 MNHNY, CDR2 SVGAGI (reference sequence). CDR3 amino acids: CASSPAGTTKVFQFF. CDR3 bases: TGTGCCAGCAGTCCAGCCGGGACTACTAAAGTTTTCCAGTTCTTC.

The chain has TRBV11-2 and TRBJ2-1; 7 bases map to TRBD1. The CDR3 is made up of 12 amino acids. The germline CDR1 and CDR2 sequences are SGHAT and FQNNGV. V was clipped by 1 base and J by 9 bases; unmatched bases: 0. The CDR3 sequence is CASSLGTGEQFF. The DNA of the CDR3 is TGTGCCAGCAGCTTAGGGACAGGTGAGCAGTTCTTC.

This clone has only one observation. The J gene is TRBJ2-7, the V gene TRBV7-3, with D uncertain. CDR3 length equals 15 residues. V dropped 1 base and J dropped 3 bases, with 13 bases sitting between them. Germline V gene data show CDR1 as SGHTA and CDR2 as FQGTGA. The CDR3, as DNA: TGTGCCAGCAGCTTAAATGGCGGACGTAGCTACGAGCAGTACTTC. Amino acid sequence: CASSLNGGRSYEQYF.

The CDR3 DNA reads as TGCGCCAGCAGCCTCTTAGGGGACAGCACAGATACGCAGTATTTT. Residues: CASSLLGDSTDTQYF. V gene TRBV5-1 combines with J gene TRBJ2-3, with D perhaps assigned TRBD1 or TRBD2 (5 bases each). Trimming cost V 4 bases and J 0 bases, with 12 bases left between them. The CDR3 extends over 15 amino acids. Germline V gives CDR1 SGHRS, CDR2 YFSETQ.

This rearrangement joins TRBV19 to TRBJ1-1, with TRBD1 matching 7 bases. V gave up 3 bases and J gave up 1 base; unmatched junction bases: 8. Germline CDR1 is LNHDA and CDR2 is SQIVND (reference sequence). The CDR3 extends over 16 amino acids. CDR3 coding DNA: TGTGCCAGTAGTATTCCCCGGGACAGCCGGAACACTGAAGCTTTCTTT. It codes for CASSIPRDSRNTEAFF.

The gene calls are TRBV7-8 and TRBJ1-6; a weak D match, TRBD1 (6 bases). This CDR3 is built from 17 residues. The germline CDR1 and CDR2 sequences are SGHVS and FQNEAQ. V lost 5 bases and J 4 bases, leaving 18 bases between the germline ends. The CDR3: CASSEKNTGFYNSPLHF. CDR3 in DNA: TGTGCCAGCAGCGAAAAAAATACAGGGTTTTATAATTCACCCCTCCACTTT.

This clone was recorded only once. This sequence joins TRBV5-1 and TRBJ2-3; no definite D call. Trimming took off 1 base at V and 3 bases at J, with 6 bases between the two ends. Germline loops: CDR1 SGHRS, CDR2 YFSETQ. The CDR3 contains 13 residues. The CDR3 DNA follows: TGCGCCAGCAGCTTGCAACCTACAGATACGCAGTATTTT. It specifies CASSLQPTDTQYF.

The J gene is TRBJ1-2, the V gene TRBV27; tentative D call: TRBD1 (6 bases). CDR3 size: 12 residues. Germline values: CDR1 MNHEY, CDR2 SMNVEV (reference sequence). V lost 2 bases and J 5 bases, leaving 6 bases between the germline ends. This chain's CDR3 is CASSLQGYGYTF. The DNA for the CDR3 is TGTGCCAGCAGTTTACAGGGGTATGGCTACACCTTC.